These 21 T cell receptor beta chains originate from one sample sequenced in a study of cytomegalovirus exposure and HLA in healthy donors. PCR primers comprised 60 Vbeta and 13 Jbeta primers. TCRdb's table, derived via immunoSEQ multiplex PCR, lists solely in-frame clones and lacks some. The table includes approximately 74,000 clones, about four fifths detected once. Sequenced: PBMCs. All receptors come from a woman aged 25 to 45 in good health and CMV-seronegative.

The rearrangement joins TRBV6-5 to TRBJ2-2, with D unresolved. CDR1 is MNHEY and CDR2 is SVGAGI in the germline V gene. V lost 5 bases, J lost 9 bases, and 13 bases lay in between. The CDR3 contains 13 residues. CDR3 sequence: CASSEHRLRELFF. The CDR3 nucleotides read TGTGCCAGCAGTGAACACCGTCTCCGGGAGCTGTTTTTT.

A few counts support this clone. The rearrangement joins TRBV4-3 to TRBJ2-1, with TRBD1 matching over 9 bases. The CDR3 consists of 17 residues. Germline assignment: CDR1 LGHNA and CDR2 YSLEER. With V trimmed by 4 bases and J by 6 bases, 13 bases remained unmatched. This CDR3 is CASSRWTGARGVNEQFF. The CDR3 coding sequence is TGCGCCAGCAGCCGCTGGACAGGGGCTAGAGGAGTCAATGAGCAGTTCTTC.

CDR3 loop: CASSPPGLAGEKGEQYF. CDR3 DNA: TGTGCCAGCAGCCCCCCGGGACTAGCGGGGGAAAAAGGAGAGCAGTACTTC. The chain carries TRBV5-4 and TRBJ2-7; 14 positions agree with TRBD2. J was trimmed by 7 bases and V by 4 bases; bases with no gene match: 13. This CDR3 contains 17 residues. Germline lookup yields CDR1 SGHNT and CDR2 YYREEE (reference sequence).

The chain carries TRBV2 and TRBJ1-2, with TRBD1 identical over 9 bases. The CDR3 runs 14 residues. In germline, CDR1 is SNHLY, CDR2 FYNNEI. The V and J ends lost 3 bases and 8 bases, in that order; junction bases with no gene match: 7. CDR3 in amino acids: CASSESGQGVGYTF. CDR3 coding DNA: TGTGCCAGCAGTGAGTCGGGACAGGGTGTAGGCTACACCTTC.

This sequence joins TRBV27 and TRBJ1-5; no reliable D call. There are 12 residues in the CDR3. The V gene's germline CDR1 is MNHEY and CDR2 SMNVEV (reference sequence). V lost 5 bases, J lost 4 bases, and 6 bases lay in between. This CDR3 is CASSERNQPQHF. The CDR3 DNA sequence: TGTGCCAGCAGTGAGCGGAATCAGCCCCAGCATTTT.

This CDR3 is CASSPGAGYNEQFF. As DNA, the CDR3 is TGTGCCAGCAGCCCAGGAGCAGGGTACAATGAGCAGTTCTTC. The gene calls are TRBV11-3 and TRBJ2-1, with D maybe TRBD1 (5 bases). Germline assignment: CDR1 SGHNT and CDR2 YENEEA. The CDR3 runs 14 residues. Trimming removed 5 bases at V and 4 bases at J, with 12 bases between.

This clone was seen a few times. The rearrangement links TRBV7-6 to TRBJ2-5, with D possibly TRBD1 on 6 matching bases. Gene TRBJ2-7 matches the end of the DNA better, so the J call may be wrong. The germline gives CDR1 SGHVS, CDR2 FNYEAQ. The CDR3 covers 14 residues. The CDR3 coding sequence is TGTGCCAGCAGCCCCGGACAGCCGGATAGCGAGCAGTACTTC. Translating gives CASSPGQPDSEQYF.

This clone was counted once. The CDR3 nucleotides are TGTGCCAGCAGCTCCCGCGGGGGGCCATCCTCCTACGAGCAGTACTTC. The encoded protein is CASSSRGGPSSYEQYF. This sequence joins TRBV11-3 and TRBJ2-7; 8 bases are shared with TRBD2. Germline assignment: CDR1 SGHNT and CDR2 YENEEA. The CDR3 loop spans 16 amino acids. Germline trimming cut 4 bases from V and 0 bases from J; bases unmatched to any gene: 8.

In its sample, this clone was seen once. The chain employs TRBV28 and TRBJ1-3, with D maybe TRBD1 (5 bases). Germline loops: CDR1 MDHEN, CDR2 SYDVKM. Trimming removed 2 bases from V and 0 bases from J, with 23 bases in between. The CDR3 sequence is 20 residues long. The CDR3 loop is CASSLGRGGAKVLSGNTIYF. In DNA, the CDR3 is TGTGCCAGCAGTTTAGGCCGAGGCGGGGCTAAAGTTCTCTCTGGAAACACCATATATTTT.

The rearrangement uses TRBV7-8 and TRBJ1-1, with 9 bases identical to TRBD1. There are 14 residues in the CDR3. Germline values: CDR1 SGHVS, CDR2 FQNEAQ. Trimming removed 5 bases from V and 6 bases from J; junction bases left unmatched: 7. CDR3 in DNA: TGTGCCAGCAGCCGCCGGGACAGGGAAGCTGAAGCTTTCTTT. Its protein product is CASSRRDREAEAFF.

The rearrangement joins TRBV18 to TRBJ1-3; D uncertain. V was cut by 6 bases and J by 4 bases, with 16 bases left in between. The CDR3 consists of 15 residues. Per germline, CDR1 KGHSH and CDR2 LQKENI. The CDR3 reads CASSPELVRGNTIYF. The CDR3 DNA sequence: TGTGCCAGCTCGCCCGAACTGGTTAGAGGAAACACCATATATTTT.

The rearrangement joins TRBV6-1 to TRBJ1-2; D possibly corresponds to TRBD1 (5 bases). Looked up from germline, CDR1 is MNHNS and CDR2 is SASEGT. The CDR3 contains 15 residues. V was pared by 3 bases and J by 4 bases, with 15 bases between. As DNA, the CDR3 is TGTGCCAGCAGTGAGCCAGGGCATGTCCCCTATGGCTACACCTTC. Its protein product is CASSEPGHVPYGYTF.

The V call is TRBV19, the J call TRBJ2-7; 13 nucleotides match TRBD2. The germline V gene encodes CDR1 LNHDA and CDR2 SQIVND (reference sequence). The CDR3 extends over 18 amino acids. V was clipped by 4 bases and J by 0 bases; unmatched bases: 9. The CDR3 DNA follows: TGTGCCAGTAGTAAGGGACTAGCGGGGACACATCTCTCCTACGAGCAGTACTTC. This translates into CASSKGLAGTHLSYEQYF.

CDR3 sequence: CASSRSGHMNNSPLHF. CDR3 sequence (DNA): TGTGCCAGCAGCCGATCTGGACATATGAATAATTCACCCCTCCACTTT. The rearrangement uses TRBV14 and TRBJ1-6; maybe TRBD1 (5 bases). Between the trimmed V and J ends, which lost 4 bases and 5 bases, there was a span of 15 bases. Per the germline V gene, CDR1 is SGHDN and CDR2 is FVKESK. This CDR3 contains 16 residues.

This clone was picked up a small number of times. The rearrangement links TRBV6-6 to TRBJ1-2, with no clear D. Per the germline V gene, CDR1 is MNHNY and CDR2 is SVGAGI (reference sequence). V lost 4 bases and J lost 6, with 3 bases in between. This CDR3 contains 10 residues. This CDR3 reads CASSSDGYTF. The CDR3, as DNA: TGTGCCAGCAGTTCAGATGGCTACACCTTC.

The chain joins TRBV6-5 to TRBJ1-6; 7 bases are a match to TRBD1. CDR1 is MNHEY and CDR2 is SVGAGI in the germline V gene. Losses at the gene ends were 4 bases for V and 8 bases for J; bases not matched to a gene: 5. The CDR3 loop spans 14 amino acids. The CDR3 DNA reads TGTGCCAGCAGTTCCACCAGGGGGGATTCACCCCTCCACTTT. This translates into CASSSTRGDSPLHF.

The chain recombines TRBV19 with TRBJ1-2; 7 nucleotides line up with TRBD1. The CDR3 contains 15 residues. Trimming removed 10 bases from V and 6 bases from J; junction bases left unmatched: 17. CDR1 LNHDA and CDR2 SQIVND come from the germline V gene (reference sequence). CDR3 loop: CATRPPGQRDNGYTF. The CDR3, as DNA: TGTGCCACCAGGCCCCCGGGACAGAGGGACAATGGCTACACCTTC. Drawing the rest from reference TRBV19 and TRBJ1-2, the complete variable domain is DGGITQSPKYLFRKEGQNVTLSCEQNLNHDAMYWYRQDPGQGLRLIYYSQIVNDFQKGDIAEGYSVSREKKESFPLTVTSAQKNPTAFYLCATRPPGQRDNGYTFGSGTRLTVV.

CDR3 region: CAWSFGSLDTQYF. As DNA, the CDR3 is TGTGCCTGGAGTTTTGGGAGTCTAGATACGCAGTATTTT. The chain recombines TRBV30 with TRBJ2-3; tentative D call: TRBD2 (5 bases). This CDR3 spans 13 amino acids. V lost 2 bases and J lost 5, with 11 bases in between. CDR1 GTSNPN and CDR2 SVGIG come from the germline V gene (reference sequence).

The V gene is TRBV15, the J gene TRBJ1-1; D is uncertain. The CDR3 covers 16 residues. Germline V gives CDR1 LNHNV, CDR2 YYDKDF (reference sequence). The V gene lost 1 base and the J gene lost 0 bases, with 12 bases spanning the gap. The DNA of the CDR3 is TGTGCCACCAGCAGAGGAAGAGGGTACATGAACACTGAAGCTTTCTTT. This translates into CATSRGRGYMNTEAFF.

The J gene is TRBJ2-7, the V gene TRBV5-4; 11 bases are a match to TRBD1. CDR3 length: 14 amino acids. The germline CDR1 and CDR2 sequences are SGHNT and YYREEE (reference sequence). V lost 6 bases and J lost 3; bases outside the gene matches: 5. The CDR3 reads CASTWTGGSYEQYF. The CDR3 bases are TGTGCCAGCACCTGGACAGGGGGCAGCTACGAGCAGTACTTC.

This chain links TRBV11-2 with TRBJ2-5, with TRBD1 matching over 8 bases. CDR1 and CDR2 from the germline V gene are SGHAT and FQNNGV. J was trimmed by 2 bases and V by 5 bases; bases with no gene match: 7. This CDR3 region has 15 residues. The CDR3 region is CASSLQGGIQETQYF. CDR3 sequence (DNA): TGTGCCAGCAGCCTACAGGGGGGCATTCAAGAGACCCAGTACTTC. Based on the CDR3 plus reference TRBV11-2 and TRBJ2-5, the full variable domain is EAGVAQSPRYKIIEKRQSVAFWCNPISGHATLYWYQQILGQGPKLLIQFQNNGVVDDSQLPKDRFSAERLKGVDSTLKIQPAKLEDSAVYLCASSLQGGIQETQYFGPGTRLLVL.